This T cell receptor (beta chain) was identified during a study of shared clonotypes between healthy human individuals. V was shortened by 1 base and J by 0 bases, with 4 bases between the two germline ends. The length of the CDR3 is 13 residues. In germline, CDR1 is MGHRA, CDR2 YSYEKL. Sequencing was performed with immunoSEQ multiplex PCR; in TCRdb, only in-frame clones are kept and a portion is missing. This sample has fewer than 850,000 clones; approximately 97% occur once, and the top ten carry about 0.25%. This clone appeared a single time. This same CDR3 is encoded by further DNA sequences in the sample. CD45RO negativity and positive selection for CCR7 defined naive CD8 cells, a population that excluded terminally differentiated effector memory CD45RA+ cells.

The chain joins TRBV4-1 to TRBJ2-7; D gene ambiguous. The sequencing input was naive CD8+ T cells sorted from blood. The receptor comes from a man aged 25-45 years in good health. This chain's CDR3 is CASSQANSYEQYF. The CDR3 region has the DNA TGCGCCAGCAGCCAAGCCAACTCCTACGAGCAGTACTTC.